These 28 T cell receptor beta chains were all obtained from the same sample, sequenced in a study of T cells in Graves' hyperthyroidism and ophthalmopathy. Amplification of TCR beta CDR3 regions was performed using RNA transcripts as template. RT-PCR in the first round (using the HTBI primer set) targeted the TCR CDR3. MiXCR, applied by TCRdb to the multiplex PCR reads, yields one record per CDR3 protein. The table shows about 410,000 distinct CDR3 sequences, with roughly 15% occurring only once. Source material: blood. The source of these receptors is a man between 18 and 35 years old with Graves' ophthalmopathy.

The rearrangement uses TRBV5-1 and TRBJ2-1; 11 bases line up with TRBD2. This CDR3 has 14 residues. Germline CDR1 and CDR2: SGHRS and YFSETQ. With V trimmed by 3 bases and J by 8 bases, 4 bases remained unmatched. CDR3 region: CASSWLAGGYEQFF. DNA of the CDR3: TGCGCCAGCAGCTGGCTAGCGGGGGGATATGAGCAGTTCTTC.

There are a few counts of this clonotype. This chain connects TRBV7-2 to TRBJ1-4; 8 bases are shared with TRBD1. This CDR3 region has 14 residues. V gave up 5 bases and J gave up 8 bases; unmatched junction bases: 7. Germline V gives CDR1 SGHTA, CDR2 FQGNSA. The CDR3 sequence: CASSPNNRGEKLFF. The CDR3 DNA sequence: TGTGCCAGCAGCCCTAATAACAGGGGGGAAAAACTGTTTTTT.

This clonotype has ten or more counts. The rearrangement uses TRBV20-1 and TRBJ2-1, with 9 bases identical to TRBD1. CDR1 is DFQATT, CDR2 SNEGSKA, per germline (reference sequence). V dropped 6 bases and J dropped 10; count of bases not matched to a gene: 16. The CDR3 is 15 residues long. The CDR3 loop is CSAPKGTGNSREQFF. The CDR3 coding sequence is TGCAGTGCGCCAAAAGGGACAGGGAATTCGCGAGAGCAGTTCTTC.

This clonotype was counted at least ten times. The chain uses TRBV20-1 and TRBJ2-7, with D possibly being TRBD2 (5 bases). V gave up 2 bases and J gave up 4 bases, with 12 bases separating them. Germline CDR1 DFQATT, CDR2 SNEGSKA (reference sequence). The CDR3 runs to 13 residues. The DNA for the CDR3 is TGCAGTGCTAGATCCGCGCCGGGGTACGAGCAGTACTTC. Translation: CSARSAPGYEQYF.

This clonotype came up many times. This chain joins TRBV11-3 and TRBJ1-1; D gene unclear. The germline gives CDR1 SGHNT, CDR2 YENEEA. The CDR3 sequence is 12 residues long. Trimming removed 0 bases from V and 7 bases from J, with 6 bases in between. The CDR3: CASSLEDGEAFF. For the CDR3, the DNA is TGTGCCAGCAGCTTAGAGGACGGTGAAGCTTTCTTT.

This clonotype was detected only a few times. V gene TRBV11-3 combines with J gene TRBJ2-4, with D perhaps TRBD2 (5 bases). This CDR3 region has 13 residues. Trimming took 4 bases from V and 8 from J, leaving 12 bases between them. Germline V CDR1 and CDR2: SGHNT, YENEEA. The CDR3 nucleotides are TGTGCCAGCAGCTCCTCGGGGTGGGACATTCAGTACTTC. Translating it yields CASSSSGWDIQYF.

The rearrangement links TRBV12-3 or TRBV12-4 to TRBJ2-5; 10 bases align to TRBD2. Trimming cost V 8 bases and J 3 bases; bases outside gene matches: 6. The CDR3 consists of 14 residues. The CDR3 here is CASFQSGGEETQYF. The CDR3 nucleotides read TGTGCCAGCTTCCAAAGCGGGGGGGAAGAGACCCAGTACTTC.

This clonotype was detected only a few times. J is TRBJ2-2 and V is TRBV3-1; D is unresolved. CDR1 LGHDT and CDR2 YNNKEL come from the germline V gene (reference sequence). Trimming removed 1 base from V and 8 bases from J, with 17 bases in between. This CDR3 spans 16 amino acids. CDR3 region: CASSQVAGITAGELFF. CDR3 in DNA: TGTGCCAGCAGCCAAGTGGCAGGTATAACAGCTGGGGAGCTGTTTTTT.

The chain uses TRBV12-3 or TRBV12-4 and TRBJ2-7; D not resolved. This CDR3 spans 14 amino acids. V was clipped by 2 bases and J by 3 bases, with 11 bases between them. CDR3 amino acids: CASSLLEPGYEQYF. DNA for the CDR3: TGTGCCAGCAGTTTATTAGAACCGGGCTACGAGCAGTACTTC.

This clonotype was counted many times. This chain uses TRBV12-3 or TRBV12-4 with TRBJ2-7, with 8 bases matching TRBD2. The length of the CDR3 is 15 residues. The J segment lost 6 bases and the V segment lost 6 bases, leaving 13 bases of the junction unmatched. CDR3 protein: CASSPLTGTSSEQYF. The CDR3 coding sequence is TGTGCCAGCAGCCCCCTCACCGGGACTAGTAGCGAGCAGTACTTC.

About this clonotype: A much larger clone sits a single nucleotide away, making a read error possible. The chain combines TRBV6-2 or TRBV6-3 with TRBJ2-2; D is perhaps TRBD2 (6 bases). CDR1 and CDR2 from the germline V gene are MNHEY and SVGEGT. CDR3 length: 14 residues. CDR3 residues: CASSSGQSAGGLFF. The CDR3, as DNA: TGTGCCAGCAGTTCCGGACAATCCGCCGGGGGGCTGTTTTTT.

The table lists this clonotype with many counts. CDR3 residues: CASSLERAYEQYF. The CDR3 region has the DNA TGTGCCAGCAGCTTAGAAAGGGCTTACGAGCAGTACTTC. The chain is built from TRBV7-2 and TRBJ2-7; D gene uncertain. This CDR3 contains 13 residues. Per germline, CDR1 SGHTA and CDR2 FQGNSA. Trimming took off 1 base at V and 4 bases at J, with 8 bases between the two ends.

This clonotype was observed at least ten times. This sequence joins TRBV3-1 and TRBJ1-1; the D gene is possibly TRBD1 (5 bases). Trimming pared 0 bases from V and 2 bases from J, leaving 7 bases between. The CDR3 is 14 amino acids. Germline V gene sequence: CDR1 LGHDT, CDR2 YNNKEL (reference sequence). In nucleotides, the CDR3 is TGTGCCAGCAGCCAAGATGGGGACAACACTGAAGCTTTCTTT. The encoded protein is CASSQDGDNTEAFF.

At least ten counts were recorded for this clonotype. This chain links TRBV27 with TRBJ2-1; the match to TRBD2 covers 8 bases. The trim removed 5 bases at V and 6 bases at J, leaving 9 bases unmatched. CDR1 and CDR2 (germline): MNHEY, SMNVEV (reference sequence). This CDR3 has 15 amino acids. CDR3 DNA: TGTGCCAGCAGTCCGGGGGTAGCGGGGATCAATGAGCAGTTCTTC. Translating gives CASSPGVAGINEQFF.

A few counts support this clonotype. This rearrangement joins TRBV29-1 to TRBJ2-5, with a weak D call TRBD1 (7 bases). This CDR3 is 14 amino acids long. Trimming removed 7 bases from V and 5 bases from J, with 20 bases in between. CDR1 SQVTM and CDR2 ANQGSEA come from the germline V gene. This CDR3 reads CSAVRTGGGETQYF. The CDR3 nucleotides are TGCAGCGCGGTAAGGACAGGAGGAGGGGAGACCCAGTACTTC.

This clonotype was observed at least ten times. The rearrangement joins TRBV6-6 to TRBJ1-2, with D hard to call. Trimming removed 2 bases at V and 6 bases at J, with 13 bases between. The CDR3 is 14 amino acids. CDR1 and CDR2 (germline): MNHNY, SVGAGI (reference sequence). The CDR3 DNA is TGTGCCAGCAGTTACCCCGGGCAGCCCCATGGCTACACCTTC. Protein product: CASSYPGQPHGYTF.

Remarks on this clonotype: At one end the junction does not follow the germline gene, possibly because of a read error. The rearrangement uses TRBV29-1 and TRBJ1-1; D gene uncertain. Germline lookup yields CDR1 SQVTM and CDR2 ANQGSEA. This CDR3 has 12 residues. The CDR3 spells CSGLYWNTETFF. For the CDR3, the DNA is TGCAGCGGGCTTTACTGGAACACTGAAACTTTCTTT.

The chain combines TRBV10-3 with TRBJ2-1, with 9 bases matching TRBD2. The CDR3 extends over 15 amino acids. V was clipped by 6 bases and J by 3 bases; unmatched bases: 6. Per the germline V gene, CDR1 is ENHRY and CDR2 is SYGVKD. The CDR3 bases are TGTGCCATCAGAGACCTTAGCGGGGGCTACAATGAGCAGTTCTTC. Translated: CAIRDLSGGYNEQFF.

This clonotype has only a few counts. V gene TRBV4-1 combines with J gene TRBJ2-4; D unclear. Germline assignment: CDR1 MGHRA and CDR2 YSYEKL. The V and J ends lost 2 bases and 0 bases respectively, with 11 bases between them. The CDR3 loop spans 16 amino acids. In DNA form, the CDR3 reads TGCGCCAGCAGCCAAATCCCCGTGGGAGCCAAAAACATTCAGTACTTC. It encodes CASSQIPVGAKNIQYF.

This clonotype was found many times. The J gene is TRBJ2-7, the V gene TRBV5-1, with D possibly TRBD2 on 6 matching bases. V was pared by 0 bases and J by 9 bases, with 10 bases between. CDR1 is SGHRS and CDR2 is YFSETQ in the germline V gene. This CDR3 is built from 12 residues. This CDR3 is CASSLGPGLQYF. The CDR3 nucleotides are TGCGCCAGCAGCTTGGGACCGGGACTGCAGTACTTC.

V gene TRBV5-6 combines with J gene TRBJ2-7; TRBD1 aligns across 11 bases. With V trimmed by 4 bases and J by 5 bases, 5 bases remained unmatched. CDR3 length equals 14 residues. Germline CDR1 reads SGHDT; CDR2 reads YYEEEE. The CDR3 sequence is CASSLGQGADEQYF. The CDR3 DNA is TGTGCCAGCAGCCTCGGACAGGGGGCGGACGAGCAGTACTTC.

This clonotype has a count of ten or more. The rearrangement uses TRBV5-1 and TRBJ2-7, with D unresolved. The CDR3 length is 14 residues. Trimming shortened V by 0 bases and J by 0 bases, and 7 bases separated the two germline ends. The germline V gene has CDR1 SGHRS and CDR2 YFSETQ. CDR3 loop: CASSLAAASYEQYF. CDR3 nucleotides: TGCGCCAGCAGCTTGGCCGCGGCCTCCTACGAGCAGTACTTC.

This chain links TRBV12-3 or TRBV12-4 with TRBJ2-1; TRBD1 agrees at 7 bases. The CDR3 has 18 amino acids. Trimming took 3 bases from V and 4 from J; bases not matched to a gene: 15. CDR3 loop: CASSFRSIPGQLYNEQFF. The CDR3 DNA follows: TGTGCCAGCAGTTTCAGAAGTATCCCGGGACAGCTTTACAATGAGCAGTTCTTC.

The V call is TRBV5-6, the J call TRBJ2-5; TRBD2 is a possible D gene (6 bases). CDR1 is SGHDT and CDR2 is YYEEEE in the germline V gene. V lost 1 base to trimming and J lost 5 bases, with 21 bases between them. The CDR3 loop spans 17 amino acids. CDR3 region: CASSLYFLSGARETQYF. CDR3 DNA: TGTGCCAGCAGCTTGTATTTCCTTAGCGGTGCCCGGGAGACCCAGTACTTC.

This clonotype was observed many times. V is TRBV12-3 or TRBV12-4 and J is TRBJ1-4; D is uncertain. V was shortened by 1 base and J by 8 bases, with 11 bases between the two germline ends. The CDR3 loop spans 14 amino acids. CDR3 protein: CASSLGGWREKLFF. The CDR3 DNA sequence: TGTGCCAGCAGTTTAGGGGGATGGAGAGAAAAACTGTTTTTT.

This clonotype appeared many times. The genes are TRBV20-1 and TRBJ2-5; 9 bases align to TRBD1. V was pared by 2 bases and J by 5 bases, with 3 bases of the junction left unmatched. The CDR3 extends over 13 amino acids. Per germline, CDR1 DFQATT and CDR2 SNEGSKA (reference sequence). The chain's CDR3 is CSARHGTGETQYF. Written as DNA, the CDR3 is TGCAGTGCTAGACACGGGACAGGGGAGACCCAGTACTTC.

This clonotype was seen ten or more times. The chain is built from TRBV6-1 and TRBJ1-2, with no clear D. Looked up from germline, CDR1 is MNHNS and CDR2 is SASEGT. The CDR3 totals 13 residues. Deletions cut 2 bases from V and 7 bases from J, with 11 bases between. DNA for the CDR3: TGTGCCAGCAGTGAAAGGACTACCGCTGGCTACACCTTC. This encodes CASSERTTAGYTF.

The chain carries TRBV24-1 and TRBJ1-1; possibly TRBD1 for D (6 bases). V lost 3 bases, J lost 6 bases, and 10 bases lay in between. Germline CDR1 reads KGHDR; CDR2 reads SFDVKD. This CDR3 has 13 amino acids. CDR3 residues: CATSDTGCAEAFF. The CDR3 DNA follows: TGTGCCACCAGTGATACAGGGTGTGCTGAAGCTTTCTTT.